The present T cell receptor beta chain was sequenced within a study of regulatory T cells in long-lasting Graves disease. Specified time point: newly diagnosed GD, antithyroid drugs for less than 3 months. Following extraction of RNA from PBMCs, that RNA was used to make the TCR library. CDR1 SGHDT and CDR2 YYEEEE come from the germline V gene. The CDR3 spans 15 residues. In building TCR beta libraries, iRepertoire HTBI primers were used together with Arm-PCR of CDR3 regions. TCRdb re-called the multiplex PCR reads with MiXCR, one entry per CDR3 protein. Among roughly 560,000 distinct CDR3 sequences listed, approximately 12% were seen once. Comment on this clonotype: The junction and the germline gene differ at one end; a read error may be behind it.

The sample also formed part of further work on T cells in Graves' hyperthyroidism and ophthalmopathy. That publication notes: Ophthalmopathy stood apart from stable hyperthyroidism in a 13 V-J model.

This material consisted of peripheral blood mononuclear cells (PBMCs), taken at new diagnosis, from a patient treated with antithyroid drugs. This receptor was taken from a woman between 25 and 40 years old with Graves disease. V gene TRBV5-6 combines with J gene TRBJ2-5, with D tentatively TRBD1 (7 bases). For the CDR3, the DNA is TGTGCCAGCAGCTTCGTGGCAGGGGGTCGGGAGACCCAGTCCTTC. This sequence encodes CASSFVAGGRETQSF.